The clone carrying this T cell receptor (beta chain) was picked up one time. What it recognizes is unknown. Assay: immunoSEQ multiplex PCR; the TCRdb copy retains only in-frame clones and omits some. The profile shows 120,000 or so clones, less than 95% of them singletons. This sample was included in a study of T cell responses to AZD1222 COVID-19 vaccine. Study results and limitations: Recipients of two AZD1222 doses showed rising Spike-specific TCR breadth and depth. CD4 TCRs covered the whole spike, strongest at regions 160-218 and 743-854.

Germline V gene data show CDR1 as SGHDT and CDR2 as YYEEEE. Between the trimmed V and J ends, which lost 2 bases and 1 base, there was a span of 6 bases. This CDR3 spans 13 amino acids. Sequencing was performed on peripheral blood, taken on day 0 of MenACWY control vaccination. This sequence originates from an adult in good health. This chain links TRBV5-6 with TRBJ1-1; no definite D call. Written as DNA, the CDR3 is TGTGCCAGCAGCTTTTACGGGAACACTGAAGCTTTCTTT. It codes for CASSFYGNTEAFF. The entire variable domain, with the rest obtained from reference TRBV5-6 and TRBJ1-1, is as follows: DAGVTQSPTHLIKTRGQQVTLRCSPKSGHDTVSWYQQALGQGPQFIFQYYEEEERQRGNFPDRFSGHQFPNYSSELNVNALLLGDSALYLCASSFYGNTEAFFGQGTRLTVV.